The rows below give T cell receptor beta chains drawn from one sample of a study of spatial heterogeneity in lung cancer. MiXCR was run by TCRdb on the 5' RACE reads, yielding one entry per CDR3 protein. The sample records about 10,000 distinct CDR3 sequences, 8% being singletons. The source material was lung tumor tissue, sampled at surgery. These receptor sequences come from a male donor with early-stage non-small cell lung cancer. CDR3s include the opening cysteine and the closing phenylalanine or tryptophan. D genes are given only for firm matches. Clone size is not always given. Where it is, it says once, few, many or a class for expanded clones.

len	abundance	d_gene	v_gene	j_gene	CDR3aa
17	many	NA	TRBV25-1	TRBJ2-7	CASSELSGARSSYEQYF
15	few	NA	TRBV19	TRBJ1-1	CASSEVSSGNTEAFF
15	NA	NA	TRBV10-3	TRBJ1-1	CATGPSGQGVTEAFF
12	medium-sized	NA	TRBV5-1	TRBJ2-1	CASSLKGDEQFF
15	few	NA	TRBV6-5	TRBJ1-6	CASSRTGPLDSPLHF
14	many	TRBD1	TRBV13	TRBJ2-5	CASSPRGLQETQYF
12	many	NA	TRBV29-1	TRBJ2-5	CSVDDAKETQYF
16	few	NA	TRBV29-1	TRBJ2-1	CSVVQGWSGRNNEQFF
15	medium-sized	NA	TRBV7-2	TRBJ1-2	CASSLAPGDGYGYTF
16	few	NA	TRBV20-1	TRBJ2-1	CSARDHGRVIKDEQFF
14	few	NA	TRBV20-1	TRBJ1-1	CSAREMGGHTEAFF
13	medium-sized	NA	TRBV7-9	TRBJ1-2	CASSLLDNRGYTF
15	NA	TRBD1	TRBV20-1	TRBJ2-2	CSAPETGGWSGELFF
12	many	NA	TRBV20-1	TRBJ1-4	CSAPRLEEKLFF
18	NA	TRBD2	TRBV20-1	TRBJ2-3	CSAWTPSGMGLSTDTQYF
15	many	NA	TRBV28	TRBJ1-6	CASSLWSQFASPLHF
11	many	NA	TRBV7-3	TRBJ2-1	CASSLGNEQFF
16	many	NA	TRBV11-1	TRBJ2-3	CASSLDGLGGTDTQYF
15	many	TRBD2	TRBV4-3	TRBJ2-1	CASSPGTSGGFEQFF
14	NA	TRBD1	TRBV7-9	TRBJ1-2	CASSRGDSDYGYTF
15	many	NA	TRBV9	TRBJ2-5	CASSVGSRAGETQYF
16	NA	NA	TRBV4-2	TRBJ2-1	CTSSQDPLDPRNEQFF
15	NA	NA	TRBV20-1	TRBJ1-4	CSARDPGTANEKLFF
17	once	NA	TRBV27	TRBJ1-1	CASSFTPGWGENSEAFF
12	many	NA	TRBV20-1	TRBJ2-2	CSASRDTGELFF
13	NA	NA	TRBV14	TRBJ2-3	CASSRGSPSRQYF